Listed below are T cell receptor beta chains from one sample, sequenced in a study of technical replicates of blood from several donors. Sequenced by immunoSEQ multiplex PCR; TCRdb stores in-frame clones only, minus some. The table has about 81,000 clones, 95% to 97% seen once; the top ten hold nearly 0.2%. Specimen: T cells isolated from PBMCs. The receptor source for this set is a human donor in good health. CDR3s include the opening cysteine and the closing phenylalanine or tryptophan. Each record gives: CDR3 protein, J gene, V gene.

CSVVPATSVTYEQYF	TRBJ2-7	TRBV29-1
CATSRAGEKLFF	TRBJ1-4	TRBV15
CASSLDRGFGELFF	TRBJ2-2	TRBV4-1
CASSYGRGNSPLHF	TRBJ1-6	TRBV6-5
CSPLRQETQYF	TRBJ2-5	TRBV20-1
CASSYQLEGNGYTF	TRBJ1-2	TRBV6-6
CASTYIAGGQISTDTQYF	TRBJ2-3	TRBV7-7
CASSGRIGQPQHF	TRBJ1-5	TRBV19
CASSLPDRFYGYTF	TRBJ1-2	TRBV7-2
CASSAWTGWGYTF	TRBJ1-2	TRBV6-4
CASSGLSTEIEAFF	TRBJ1-1	TRBV2
CASSGMTGAYGYTF	TRBJ1-2	TRBV6-1
CATRQTGDGTEAFF	TRBJ1-1	TRBV15
CASSLGDNTRLLTNEQFF	TRBJ2-1	TRBV5-6
CASSSGLAGVETQYF	TRBJ2-5	TRBV5-1
CASSATGTNTGELFF	TRBJ2-2	TRBV11-3
CASSVATGLAGTHNEQFF	TRBJ2-1	TRBV9
CASSDQGVSTGELFF	TRBJ2-2	TRBV2
CASSLDIRDGYTF	TRBJ1-2	TRBV11-3
CASSLAVSTQDEKLFF	TRBJ1-4	TRBV7-6
CASVSRAGPNNEQFF	TRBJ2-1	TRBV6-5
CATMTRTGELFF	TRBJ2-2	TRBV2
CASSQDARGTEAFF	TRBJ1-1	TRBV4-2
CASTRRTSESYEQYF	TRBJ2-7	TRBV7-9
CASTGEVFVYEQYF	TRBJ2-7	TRBV2
CASSGTVYYEQYF	TRBJ2-7	TRBV6-1
CASSPLSSYEQYF	TRBJ2-7	TRBV25-1